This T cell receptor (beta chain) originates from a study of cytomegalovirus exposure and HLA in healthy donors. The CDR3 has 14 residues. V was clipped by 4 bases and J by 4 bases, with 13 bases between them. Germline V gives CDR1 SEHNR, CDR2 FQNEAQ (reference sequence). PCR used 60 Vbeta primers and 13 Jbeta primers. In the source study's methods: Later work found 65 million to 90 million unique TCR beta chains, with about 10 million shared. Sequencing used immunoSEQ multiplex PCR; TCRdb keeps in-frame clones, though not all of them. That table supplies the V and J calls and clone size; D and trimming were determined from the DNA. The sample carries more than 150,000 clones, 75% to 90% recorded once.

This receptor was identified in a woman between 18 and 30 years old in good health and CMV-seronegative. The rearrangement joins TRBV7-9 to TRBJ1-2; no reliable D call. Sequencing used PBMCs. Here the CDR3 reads CASSSAGDSYGYTF. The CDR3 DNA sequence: TGTGCCAGCAGCTCCGCGGGAGACTCCTATGGCTACACCTTC.